This entry describes one T cell receptor (beta chain). CDR3 length: 15 amino acids. The junction had 5 bases not matched to a gene; V was cut back by 7 bases and J by 4 bases. CDR1 is MDHEN, CDR2 SYDVKM, per germline. This entry is derived from a study of blood T cell repertoires in COVID-19. Repertoires were generated with immunoSEQ multiplex PCR, while TCRdb's copy carries only in-frame clones and drops some. This table holds some 190,000 clones, more than 60% found once. Sequenced sample: peripheral blood. The rearrangement joins TRBV28 to TRBJ2-5; 14 bases align to TRBD2. This TCR derives from a woman in her fifties or sixties with acute or convalescent COVID-19. As DNA, the CDR3 is TGTGCCAGCAACGAGGGACTAGCGGGAGTAGAGACCCAGTACTTC. This translates into CASNEGLAGVETQYF. The whole variable domain, filled in from reference TRBV28 and TRBJ2-5, reads DVKVTQSSRYLVKRTGEKVFLECVQDMDHENMFWYRQDPGLGLRLIYFSYDVKMKEKGDIPEGYSVSREKKERFSLILESASTNQTSMYLCASNEGLAGVETQYFGPGTRLLVL.